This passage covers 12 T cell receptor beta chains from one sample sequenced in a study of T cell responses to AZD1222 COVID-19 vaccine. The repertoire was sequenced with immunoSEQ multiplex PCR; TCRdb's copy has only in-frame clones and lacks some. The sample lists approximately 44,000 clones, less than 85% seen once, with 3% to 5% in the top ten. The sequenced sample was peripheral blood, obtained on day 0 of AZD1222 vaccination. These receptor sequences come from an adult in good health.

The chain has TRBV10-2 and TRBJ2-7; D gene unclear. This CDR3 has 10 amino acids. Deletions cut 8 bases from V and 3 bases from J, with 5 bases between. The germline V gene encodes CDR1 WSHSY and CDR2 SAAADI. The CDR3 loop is CASGIYEQYF. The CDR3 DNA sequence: TGCGCCAGCGGGATCTACGAGCAGTACTTC.

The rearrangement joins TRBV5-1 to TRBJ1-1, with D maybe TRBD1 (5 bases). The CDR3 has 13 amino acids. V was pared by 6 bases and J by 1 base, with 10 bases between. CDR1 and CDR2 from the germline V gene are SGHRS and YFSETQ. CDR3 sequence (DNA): TGCGCCAGCAATGAGGGGCAGAACACTGAAGCTTTCTTT. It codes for CASNEGQNTEAFF. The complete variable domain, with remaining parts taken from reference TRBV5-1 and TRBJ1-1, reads KAGVTQTPRYLIKTRGQQVTLSCSPISGHRSVSWYQQTPGQGLQFLFEYFSETQRNKGNFPGRFSGRQFSNSRSEMNVSTLELGDSALYLCASNEGQNTEAFFGQGTRLTVV.

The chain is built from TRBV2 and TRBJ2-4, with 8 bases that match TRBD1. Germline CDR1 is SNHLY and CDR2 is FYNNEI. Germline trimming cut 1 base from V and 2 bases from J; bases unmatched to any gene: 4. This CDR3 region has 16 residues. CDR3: CASSEDRTGTKNIQYF. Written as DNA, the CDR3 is TGTGCCAGCAGTGAAGATCGGACAGGGACCAAAAACATTCAGTACTTC.

DNA for the CDR3: TGTGCCAGCAGCGCCCAGACAGGGGGAGGTGAAAAACTGTTTTTT. Its protein is CASSAQTGGGEKLFF. The J gene is TRBJ1-4, the V gene TRBV7-2, with TRBD1 identical over 9 bases. Germline CDR1 is SGHTA and CDR2 is FQGNSA. Germline trimming cut 5 bases from V and 7 bases from J; bases unmatched to any gene: 8. The length of the CDR3 is 15 residues.

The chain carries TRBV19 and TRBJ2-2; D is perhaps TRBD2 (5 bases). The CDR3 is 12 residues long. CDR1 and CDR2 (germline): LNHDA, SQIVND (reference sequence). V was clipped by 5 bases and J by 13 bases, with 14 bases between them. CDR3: CASSDEGLGLFF. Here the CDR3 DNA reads TGTGCCAGTAGTGATGAGGGTTTGGGGCTGTTTTTT.

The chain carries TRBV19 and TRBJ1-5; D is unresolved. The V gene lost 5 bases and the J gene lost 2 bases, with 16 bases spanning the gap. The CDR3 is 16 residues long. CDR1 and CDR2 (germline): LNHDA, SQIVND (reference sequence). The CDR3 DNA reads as TGTGCCAGTAGTGATTCAGTGAGACGGGGCAATCAGCCCCAGCATTTT. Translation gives CASSDSVRRGNQPQHF.

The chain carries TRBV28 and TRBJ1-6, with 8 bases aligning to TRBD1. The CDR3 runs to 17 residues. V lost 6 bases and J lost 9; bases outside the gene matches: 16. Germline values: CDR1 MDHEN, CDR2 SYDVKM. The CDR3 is CASSLPGGAGTGSPLHF. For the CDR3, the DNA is TGTGCCAGCAGCCTCCCCGGGGGGGCAGGGACAGGTTCACCCCTCCACTTT.

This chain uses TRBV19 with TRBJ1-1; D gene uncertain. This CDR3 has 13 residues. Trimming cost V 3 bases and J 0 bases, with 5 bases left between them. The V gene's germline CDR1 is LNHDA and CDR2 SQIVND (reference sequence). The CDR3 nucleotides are TGTGCCAGTAGTATGACCGTGAACACTGAAGCTTTCTTT. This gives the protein CASSMTVNTEAFF.

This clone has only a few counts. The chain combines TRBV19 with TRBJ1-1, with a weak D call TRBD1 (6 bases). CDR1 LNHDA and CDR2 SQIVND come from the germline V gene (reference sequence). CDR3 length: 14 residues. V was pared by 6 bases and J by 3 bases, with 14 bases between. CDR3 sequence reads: CASRIWEGDTEAFF. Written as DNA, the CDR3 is TGTGCCAGTAGGATTTGGGAGGGGGACACTGAAGCTTTCTTT.

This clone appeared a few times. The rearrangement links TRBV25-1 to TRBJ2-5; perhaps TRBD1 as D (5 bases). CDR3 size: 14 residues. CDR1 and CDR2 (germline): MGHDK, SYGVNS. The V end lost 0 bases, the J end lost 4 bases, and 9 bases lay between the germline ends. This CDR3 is CASSEYVGAETQYF. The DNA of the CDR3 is TGTGCCAGCAGTGAATATGTAGGGGCAGAGACCCAGTACTTC.

CDR3 DNA: TGTGCCAGCAGTCAGACGGGACAGGGAGGCTATGGCTACACCTTC. Its translation is CASSQTGQGGYGYTF. The genes are TRBV7-2 and TRBJ1-2; TRBD1 agrees at 9 bases. Germline V lookup: CDR1 SGHTA, CDR2 FQGNSA. V dropped 6 bases and J dropped 4; count of bases not matched to a gene: 9. This CDR3 is built from 15 residues.

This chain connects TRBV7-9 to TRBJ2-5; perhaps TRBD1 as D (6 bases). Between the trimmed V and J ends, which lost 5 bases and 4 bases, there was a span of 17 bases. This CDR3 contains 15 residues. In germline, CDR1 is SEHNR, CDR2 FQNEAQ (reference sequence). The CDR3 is CASSPLLGGGETQYF. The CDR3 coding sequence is TGTGCCAGCAGCCCTCTCCTAGGGGGTGGAGAGACCCAGTACTTC.